These 29 T cell receptor beta chains originate from one sample sequenced in a study of T cells in Graves' hyperthyroidism and ophthalmopathy. Researchers amplified the TCR beta CDR3 regions from RNA transcripts. TCR CDR3 regions were first amplified by RT-PCR with HTBI primers. TCRdb fed the multiplex PCR reads into MiXCR, producing one record per CDR3 protein. The sample has some 360,000 distinct CDR3 sequences, less than 20% seen once. The sequenced material came from blood. All receptors come from a woman in her thirties or forties with Graves' ophthalmopathy.

This clonotype showed up many times. This chain uses TRBV5-1 with TRBJ1-1; the D gene is possibly TRBD1 (5 bases). Trimming left V 2 bases short and J 2 bases short, with 16 bases between. Per germline, CDR1 SGHRS and CDR2 YFSETQ. The CDR3 is 16 residues long. This CDR3 is CASSFGALRGNTEAFF. In DNA, the CDR3 is TGCGCCAGCAGCTTCGGGGCACTCCGCGGAAACACTGAAGCTTTCTTT.

This clonotype has a count of ten or more. This chain joins TRBV20-1 and TRBJ2-7, with D maybe TRBD1 (6 bases). The CDR3 is 16 amino acids. V was shortened by 6 bases and J by 5 bases, with 26 bases between the two germline ends. Germline loops: CDR1 DFQATT, CDR2 SNEGSKA (reference sequence). The CDR3 loop reads CSASSPSQGSSHEQYF. The DNA for the CDR3 is TGCAGTGCCAGCTCCCCTTCACAGGGAAGTAGCCACGAGCAGTACTTC.

A note on this clonotype: This may be a read error, as it is one base from a much larger clone. The chain joins TRBV7-8 to TRBJ2-1; D unresolved. Germline V lookup: CDR1 SGHVS, CDR2 FQNEAQ. The length of the CDR3 is 16 residues. Here the CDR3 reads CASSLSRWSSYNDQFF. CDR3 bases: TGTGCCAGCAGCTTAAGCCGCTGGAGCTCCTACAATGATCAGTTCTTC.

This clonotype was recorded many times. The V call is TRBV27, the J call TRBJ2-7; TRBD2 aligns across 7 bases. Germline lookup yields CDR1 MNHEY and CDR2 SMNVEV (reference sequence). The CDR3 is made up of 13 amino acids. V was pared by 4 bases and J by 6 bases, with 6 bases of the junction left unmatched. CDR3 sequence: CASSWDLAVEQYF. DNA of the CDR3: TGTGCCAGCAGTTGGGACCTAGCGGTCGAGCAGTACTTC.

This clonotype was seen at least ten times. The rearrangement joins TRBV28 to TRBJ1-3; D unresolved. This CDR3 spans 14 amino acids. V was cut by 5 bases and J by 0 bases, with 8 bases left in between. Per the germline V gene, CDR1 is MDHEN and CDR2 is SYDVKM. CDR3 in amino acids: CASSTVFSGNTIYF. CDR3 sequence (DNA): TGTGCCAGCAGTACCGTCTTCTCTGGAAACACCATATATTTT.

The sample holds many counts of this clonotype. The gene calls are TRBV6-5 and TRBJ1-2; possibly TRBD1 for D (5 bases). This CDR3 region has 14 residues. Per germline, CDR1 MNHEY and CDR2 SVGAGI. Deletions cut 6 bases from V and 2 bases from J, with 13 bases between. CDR3 sequence reads: CASRRDDINYGYTF. Written as DNA, the CDR3 is TGTGCCAGCAGGCGGGACGACATAAACTATGGCTACACCTTC.

This clonotype was seen at least ten times. V and J are TRBV20-1 and TRBJ2-7, with TRBD2 identical over 10 bases. The V segment lost 6 bases and the J segment 7 bases; nucleotides outside the gene matches: 9. Germline CDR1 and CDR2: DFQATT and SNEGSKA (reference sequence). The length of the CDR3 is 13 residues. The CDR3 DNA reads as TGCAGTGCGAAAGCGGGAGGGGGGGAGGAGCAGTACTTC. It encodes CSAKAGGGEEQYF.

About this clonotype itself: The germline gene is not matched at one end of the junction; a read error may be the cause. Here the CDR3 reads CASSSEGVGEQSF. CDR3 in DNA: TGTGCCAGCAGTTCAGAAGGAGTAGGCGAGCAGTCCTTC. V is TRBV27 and J is TRBJ2-7, with D uncertain. CDR1 is MNHEY and CDR2 is SMNVEV in the germline V gene (reference sequence). The CDR3 runs 13 residues.

In its sample, this clonotype was seen many times. The chain links TRBV7-2 to TRBJ2-7, with 11 nucleotides matching TRBD1. Unmatched junction bases numbered 5, after V lost 3 bases and J lost 4 bases. CDR1 and CDR2 (germline): SGHTA, FQGNSA. The CDR3 totals 15 residues. In DNA form, the CDR3 reads TGTGCCAGCAGCTTGGACAGGGGGCGGATGTACGAGCAGTACTTC. The encoded protein is CASSLDRGRMYEQYF.

Many counts were recorded for this clonotype. One base away lies a much larger clone, so this may be a sequencing read error. This chain joins TRBV9 and TRBJ2-7; 8 bases match TRBD2. Germline V gene lookup returns CDR1 SGDLS and CDR2 YYNGEE. This CDR3 is built from 14 residues. V shed 6 bases and J 2 bases; nucleotides not matched to a gene: 7. CDR3 in DNA: TGTGCCAGCAACCCAACTAGCGGCACCTACGAGCAGTACTTC. Amino acid sequence: CASNPTSGTYEQYF.

In this sample, this clonotype turned up many times. The rearrangement links TRBV15 to TRBJ1-2, with TRBD1 matching 8 bases. Germline CDR1 is LNHNV and CDR2 is YYDKDF (reference sequence). The CDR3 extends over 15 amino acids. Trimming removed 5 bases from V and 4 bases from J; junction bases left unmatched: 9. CDR3 sequence: CATSGPDRDFYGYTF. The CDR3 DNA reads as TGTGCCACCAGCGGACCGGACAGGGATTTCTATGGCTACACCTTC.

The chain recombines TRBV5-1 with TRBJ2-5, with D unresolved. The V end was cut by 0 bases, the J end by 7 bases, with 16 bases between. This CDR3 has 15 amino acids. Germline CDR1 reads SGHRS; CDR2 reads YFSETQ. Here the CDR3 DNA reads TGCGCCAGCAGCTTGGAAGGACGCCCTCAGGCGACCCAGTACTTC. The encoded protein is CASSLEGRPQATQYF. The entire variable domain, with the rest obtained from reference TRBV5-1 and TRBJ2-5, is as follows: KAGVTQTPRYLIKTRGQQVTLSCSPISGHRSVSWYQQTPGQGLQFLFEYFSETQRNKGNFPGRFSGRQFSNSRSEMNVSTLELGDSALYLCASSLEGRPQATQYFGPGTRLLVL.

This clonotype was seen repeatedly, ten times or more. The gene calls are TRBV5-1 and TRBJ2-3; D unresolved. Germline CDR1 and CDR2: SGHRS and YFSETQ. V lost 0 bases and J 0 bases, leaving 2 bases between the germline ends. This CDR3 has 13 residues. DNA for the CDR3: TGCGCCAGCAGCTTGGGGAGCACAGATACGCAGTATTTT. Protein: CASSLGSTDTQYF.

As for this clonotype: Being one base from a much bigger clone, this may be a read error. V and J are TRBV19 and TRBJ1-1; D is possibly TRBD1 (5 bases). Germline V gene data show CDR1 as LNHDA and CDR2 as SQIVND (reference sequence). With 5 bases removed from V and 0 bases from J, the gap between germline ends came to 16 bases. This CDR3 is 16 amino acids long. The CDR3 sequence: CASSSGDLAMNTEAFF. The CDR3 coding sequence is TGTGCCAGTAGTTCGGGGGATTTGGCTATGAACACTGAAGCTTTCTTT.

In this sample, this clonotype turned up many times. One end of the junction is discordant with germline, which a read error may explain. CDR3 residues: CASTQRRRGTEELFF. As DNA, the CDR3 is TGTGCCAGCACCCAACGGAGGAGGGGAACCGAGGAGCTGTTTTTT. The rearrangement uses TRBV6-2 or TRBV6-3 and TRBJ2-2; maybe TRBD2 (6 bases). The CDR3 loop spans 15 amino acids. The germline CDR1 and CDR2 sequences are MNHEY and SVGEGT.

This clonotype was observed many times. The chain is built from TRBV12-5 and TRBJ2-6, with D perhaps matching TRBD1 (6 bases). The CDR3 has 17 amino acids. Germline CDR1 and CDR2: LGHNT and FRNRAP. Trimming took 4 bases from V and 0 from J, leaving 13 bases between them. This CDR3 is CASGSTGSSSGANVLTF. The CDR3 DNA reads as TGTGCTAGTGGTTCAACAGGGTCGAGCTCTGGGGCCAACGTCCTGACTTTC.

This clonotype was counted ten times or more. This rearrangement joins TRBV6-5 to TRBJ2-7; 9 bases fit TRBD1. The length of the CDR3 is 16 residues. Trimming removed 0 bases from V and 3 bases from J; junction bases left unmatched: 6. Germline CDR1 and CDR2: MNHEY and SVGAGI. CDR3 in DNA: TGTGCCAGCAGTTACTCCCCTCGGGACAGGGTCTACGAGCAGTACTTC. It codes for CASSYSPRDRVYEQYF.

This clonotype was counted at least ten times. This chain links TRBV7-9 with TRBJ2-5, with D possibly being TRBD2 (6 bases). Germline V gene lookup returns CDR1 SEHNR and CDR2 FQNEAQ (reference sequence). Trimming removed 4 bases at V and 1 base at J, with 10 bases between. CDR3 length equals 14 residues. This chain's CDR3 is CASSWEASQETQYF. The CDR3 DNA sequence: TGTGCCAGCAGCTGGGAGGCCAGCCAAGAGACCCAGTACTTC.

This clonotype was counted between two and nine times. This chain's CDR3 is CASSITGTRPETQYF. The CDR3 nucleotides are TGCGCCAGCAGCATTACCGGGACTAGACCGGAGACCCAGTACTTC. V is TRBV5-1 and J is TRBJ2-5; 8 nucleotides match TRBD2. This CDR3 has 15 residues. CDR1 SGHRS and CDR2 YFSETQ come from the germline V gene. V shed 4 bases, J shed 5 bases, and the junction held 10 bases outside the gene matches.

Many counts were recorded for this clonotype. CDR3 region: CASSLDGAGSYNSPLHF. CDR3 nucleotide sequence: TGTGCCAGCAGCTTGGACGGGGCTGGGTCCTATAATTCACCCCTCCACTTT. This sequence joins TRBV7-8 and TRBJ1-6; D is possibly TRBD1 (5 bases). V was clipped by 3 bases and J by 1 base, with 13 bases between them. The CDR3 sequence is 17 residues long. Germline V gene lookup returns CDR1 SGHVS and CDR2 FQNEAQ.

The gene calls are TRBV6-1 and TRBJ2-5; TRBD2 matches 14 bases. J was trimmed by 4 bases and V by 6 bases; bases with no gene match: 4. This CDR3 is built from 15 residues. CDR1 and CDR2 (germline): MNHNS, SASEGT. The CDR3 loop is CASREGLAGAETQYF. For the CDR3, the DNA is TGTGCCAGCAGGGAGGGACTAGCGGGAGCAGAGACCCAGTACTTC.

Many counts were recorded for this clonotype. CDR3 sequence: CASSQWPGGADTIYF. The DNA for the CDR3 is TGTGCCAGCAGCCAATGGCCAGGGGGCGCGGACACCATATATTTT. The rearrangement joins TRBV3-1 to TRBJ1-3; 8 nucleotides match TRBD1. The CDR3 has 15 amino acids. The ends lost 2 bases at V and 8 bases at J; junction bases unmatched: 8. Looked up from germline, CDR1 is LGHDT and CDR2 is YNNKEL (reference sequence).

This clonotype was seen only a few times. A much more abundant neighbour one base away suggests this may be a read error. V gene TRBV5-6 combines with J gene TRBJ1-5, with 11 bases fitting TRBD1. This CDR3 spans 14 amino acids. CDR1 and CDR2 from the germline V gene are SGHDT and YYEEEE. J gave up 8 bases and V 4 bases, and 5 bases lay outside the gene matches. The CDR3 reads CASSRTGGGEPQHF. CDR3 DNA sequence: TGTGCCAGCAGCAGGACAGGGGGCGGAGAGCCCCAGCATTTT. Filled out from reference TRBV5-6 and TRBJ1-5, the complete variable domain reads DAGVTQSPTHLIKTRGQQVTLRCSPKSGHDTVSWYQQALGQGPQFIFQYYEEEERQRGNFPDRFSGHQFPNYSSELNVNALLLGDSALYLCASSRTGGGEPQHFGDGTRLSIL.

This clonotype was detected many times. The CDR3 protein is CASSLAGTGQIGELFF. CDR3 DNA sequence: TGTGCCAGCAGTTTAGCGGGGACAGGGCAGATCGGGGAGCTGTTTTTT. V is TRBV12-3 or TRBV12-4 and J is TRBJ2-2, with TRBD1 identical over 9 bases. The CDR3 length is 16 residues. The V segment lost 0 bases and the J segment 7 bases; nucleotides outside the gene matches: 6.

This clonotype came up many times. CDR3 amino acids: CSARDVGLWETQYF. The CDR3 DNA sequence: TGCAGTGCTAGAGATGTAGGACTATGGGAGACCCAGTACTTC. This rearrangement joins TRBV20-1 to TRBJ2-5; a weak D match, TRBD2 (6 bases). This CDR3 spans 14 amino acids. Trimming removed 0 bases at V and 5 bases at J, with 13 bases between. Germline assignment: CDR1 DFQATT and CDR2 SNEGSKA (reference sequence).

The rearrangement uses TRBV15 and TRBJ2-7; 8 nucleotides agree with TRBD1. The V segment lost 2 bases and the J segment 6 bases; nucleotides outside the gene matches: 9. Germline values: CDR1 LNHNV, CDR2 YYDKDF (reference sequence). The CDR3 runs 15 residues. This chain's CDR3 is CATSRKLQGAGEQYF. The CDR3 bases are TGTGCCACCAGCAGAAAACTGCAGGGGGCCGGCGAGCAGTACTTC.

This clonotype was picked up many times. The rearrangement joins TRBV11-2 to TRBJ1-6, with D possibly being TRBD1 (5 bases). V was clipped by 3 bases and J by 10 bases, with 13 bases between them. There are 14 residues in the CDR3. In germline, CDR1 is SGHAT, CDR2 FQNNGV. The CDR3 coding sequence is TGTGCCAGCAGCTTGGGGGAAGGGAGGTCACCCCTCCACTTT. The encoded protein is CASSLGEGRSPLHF.

This clonotype has a count of ten or more. The V call is TRBV6-2 or TRBV6-3, the J call TRBJ2-7; a possible D gene is TRBD1 (5 bases). V lost 8 bases, J lost 7 bases, and 15 bases lay in between. The CDR3 is made up of 12 amino acids. The germline CDR1 and CDR2 sequences are MNHEY and SVGEGT. CDR3 nucleotides: TGTGCCAGCGCTGACAGATCTAGGGAGCAGTACTTC. It codes for CASADRSREQYF.

This clonotype was counted many times. The chain recombines TRBV11-2 with TRBJ2-5, with 14 nucleotides matching TRBD2. Germline CDR1 is SGHAT and CDR2 is FQNNGV. The CDR3 loop spans 17 amino acids. After removal of 3 bases from V and 4 bases from J, the junction contained 7 bases not matched to a gene. The DNA of the CDR3 is TGTGCCAGCAGCTTCTTGGGACTAGCGGGAGCTTTAGAGACCCAGTACTTC. Residues: CASSFLGLAGALETQYF.